The rows below give T cell receptor beta chains drawn from one sample of a study of human versus mouse CDR3 diversity and MHC coevolution. TCRdb keeps only in-frame clones here, not all; method: immunoSEQ multiplex PCR. This table holds about 77,000 clones, around 90% found once. The sequencing sample was made of naive CD4+ T cells from blood. Every receptor here comes from a person aged 30-69 years in good health. Each CDR3 is given with its conserved first and last residue. The order of the fields is clone size, J gene, D gene, V gene, CDR3 DNA, CDR3 protein. A D gene is named only where the DNA matches it firmly. Not all rows give a size; the values are once, few, many and, for expanded clones, a class.

- | TRBJ1-5 | - | TRBV6-1 | TGTGCCAGCAGGCAGTATCCCAATCAGCCCCAGCATTTT | CASRQYPNQPQHF
- | TRBJ1-1 | TRBD1 | TRBV7-3 | TGTGCCAGCAGCCTCGGGACAGGGAGCGATTATACTGAAGCTTTCTTT | CASSLGTGSDYTEAFF
- | TRBJ2-3 | TRBD2 | TRBV7-9 | TGTGCCAGCAGCTTTTCGTCGGCGGGAGGTTATGGCACAGATACGCAGTATTTT | CASSFSSAGGYGTDTQYF
- | TRBJ2-1 | - | TRBV14 | TGTGCCAGCAGTGGCGGGATCTACAATGAGCAGTTCTTC | CASSGGIYNEQFF
- | TRBJ1-6 | TRBD1 | TRBV6-5 | TGTGCCAGCAGTCCTAGGACAGGGAACAATTCACCCCTCCACTTT | CASSPRTGNNSPLHF
few | TRBJ1-4 | - | TRBV4-1 | TGCGCCAGCAGCCTGATCACAGGGTCTGAAAAGGAAAAACTGTTTTTT | CASSLITGSEKEKLFF
- | TRBJ2-5 | TRBD1 | TRBV10-2 | TGCGCCAGCAGCGGCCTGGGACAGGGTGAGGAGACCCAGTACTTC | CASSGLGQGEETQYF
- | TRBJ1-1 | - | TRBV30 | TGTGCCTGGGGGGAGGGATTCACTGAAGCTTTCTTT | CAWGEGFTEAFF
few | TRBJ1-3 | - | TRBV11-2 | TGTGCCAGCAGCGGCAGCTCTGGAAACACCATATATTTT | CASSGSSGNTIYF
once | TRBJ2-7 | TRBD1 | TRBV6-1 | TGTGCCTCAAGGGGGCCTAGCTCCTACGAGCAGTACTTC | CASRGPSSYEQYF
- | TRBJ1-1 | - | TRBV27 | TGTGCCAGCAGCCCAACCCTCAGGGTACCTGCTGAAGCTTTCTTT | CASSPTLRVPAEAFF
- | TRBJ1-4 | TRBD1 | TRBV5-3 | TGTGCCAGAAGCTTAACAGGGGCTACTAATGAAAAACTGTTTTTT | CARSLTGATNEKLFF
- | TRBJ2-1 | - | TRBV13 | TGTGCCAGCAGCTACCGCGGGACGTTCTCCAATGAGCAGTTCTTC | CASSYRGTFSNEQFF
- | TRBJ2-1 | TRBD1 | TRBV15 | TGTGCCACCAGCAGCGGACAGGGCTCCTACAATGAGCAGTTCTTC | CATSSGQGSYNEQFF
- | TRBJ2-5 | TRBD1 | TRBV10-2 | TGCGCCAGTAGACAGGGAGAGGAGACCCAGTACTTC | CASRQGEETQYF
few | TRBJ2-2 | TRBD1 | TRBV10-2 | TGCGCCAGCGGAGGGACAGGGCGGACCGGGGAGCTGTTTTTT | CASGGTGRTGELFF
- | TRBJ2-5 | TRBD2 | TRBV2 | TGTGCCAGCAGGGTTAGCGGGGCTTTTGAGACCCAGTACTTC | CASRVSGAFETQYF
- | TRBJ2-3 | TRBD2 | TRBV4-1 | TGCGCCAGCAGCCCCCCCCCGGGGGGACCCCCAGATACGCAGTATTTT | CASSPPPGGPPDTQYF